This T cell receptor beta chain was recorded in a study of early T cells in non-severe SARS-CoV-2 infection. In the study overall: Sequencing targeted bulk RNA from unsorted whole blood, leaving chains unpaired.

Only a few counts were recorded for this clonotype. Its target is unknown. Whole-study findings and limits: In VDJdb matching, anti-spike CD8 responses were favored while private and CD4 specificities went missing.

Per the germline V gene, CDR1 is SEHNR and CDR2 is FQNEAQ (reference sequence). This CDR3 spans 15 amino acids. V was cut by 3 bases and J by 1 base, with 9 bases left in between. Attachment of unique molecular identifiers was made to individual cDNA molecules. TCRdb independently ran MiXCR on the 5' RACE reads; one entry per CDR3 protein. The sample has 35,000 to 55,000 distinct CDR3 sequences; about 6% are singletons. This sequence joins TRBV7-9 and TRBJ2-2; D remains ambiguous. This sample comprised whole blood, obtained at baseline. This TCR was recovered from an adult who was a healthcare worker with PCR-confirmed SARS-CoV-2 infection or an uninfected control (not recorded which). In DNA, the CDR3 is TGTGCCAGCAGCTTTCAACACCAGAACACCGGGGAGCTGTTTTTT. It translates to CASSFQHQNTGELFF.